These 16 T cell receptor beta chains came from one sample sequenced in a study of blood T cell repertoires in COVID-19. Repertoires were generated with immunoSEQ multiplex PCR, while TCRdb's copy carries only in-frame clones and drops some. The table has 30,000 to 40,000 clones, more than 65% seen once. The sequenced material came from peripheral blood. All receptors derive from a man in his 70s with COVID-19, enrolled during active disease.

The rearrangement uses TRBV5-4 and TRBJ1-4, with 11 nucleotides matching TRBD1. CDR3 length: 15 residues. V shed 4 bases, J shed 8 bases, and the junction held 7 bases outside the gene matches. From germline, CDR1 is SGHNT and CDR2 YYREEE (reference sequence). CDR3 coding DNA: TGTGCCAGCAGCCCTGGGGACAGGGGGTCGGAAAAACTGTTTTTT. Amino acids: CASSPGDRGSEKLFF.

This chain uses TRBV6-5 with TRBJ1-1; D unresolved. This CDR3 region has 15 residues. The germline V gene encodes CDR1 MNHEY and CDR2 SVGAGI. V lost 5 bases to trimming and J lost 1 base, with 14 bases between them. The CDR3 nucleotides read TGTGCCAGCAGTCCCCGACAAGAAACGAACACTGAAGCTTTCTTT. The encoded protein is CASSPRQETNTEAFF.

The chain joins TRBV28 to TRBJ1-2; 9 bases line up with TRBD1. Germline values: CDR1 MDHEN, CDR2 SYDVKM. This CDR3 is 13 amino acids long. The J segment lost 7 bases and the V segment lost 6 bases, leaving 6 bases of the junction unmatched. DNA of the CDR3: TGTGCCAGCAGAAAAACAGGGGGCGCTGGCTACACCTTC. Amino acids: CASRKTGGAGYTF.

V usage is TRBV4-3 and J usage is TRBJ2-3; 8 bases are shared with TRBD2. V lost 3 bases and J lost 3; bases outside the gene matches: 11. The CDR3 totals 17 residues. Per the germline V gene, CDR1 is LGHNA and CDR2 is YSLEER. CDR3 in DNA: TGCGCCAGCAGCCAGGGGAGCGGGAGTTTAGGGACAGATACGCAGTATTTT. It yields the protein CASSQGSGSLGTDTQYF.

This chain joins TRBV7-9 and TRBJ1-6; 11 bases map to TRBD1. The CDR3 has 16 amino acids. Trimming at V came to 5 bases and at J to 8 bases, leaving 8 bases not matched to a gene. Germline V gene sequence: CDR1 SEHNR, CDR2 FQNEAQ (reference sequence). Here the CDR3 reads CASSPGTGGVDSPLHF. The DNA of the CDR3 is TGTGCCAGCAGCCCGGGGACAGGGGGGGTCGATTCACCCCTCCACTTT.

This chain connects TRBV5-1 to TRBJ2-7, with D possibly TRBD1 on 6 matching bases. Germline-derived CDR1 and CDR2 are SGHRS and YFSETQ. V was shortened by 0 bases and J by 2 bases, with 12 bases between the two germline ends. The CDR3 is 15 amino acids. The DNA of the CDR3 is TGCGCCAGCAGCTTGGCCATGCAGGGGCCCTACGAGCAGTACTTC. Translated: CASSLAMQGPYEQYF.

This clone was observed a handful of times. The rearrangement uses TRBV7-2 and TRBJ2-7; 15 bases are a match to TRBD2. The CDR3 spans 15 residues. The germline CDR1 and CDR2 sequences are SGHTA and FQGNSA. The junction had 6 bases not matched to a gene; V was cut back by 5 bases and J by 7 bases. The CDR3 reads CASSLGLAGGQEQYF. CDR3 bases: TGTGCCAGCAGCCTGGGACTAGCGGGAGGTCAAGAGCAGTACTTC.

V is TRBV19 and J is TRBJ2-1, with D perhaps matching TRBD2 (5 bases). V lost 9 bases to trimming and J lost 0 bases, with 15 bases between them. This CDR3 is built from 15 residues. Germline loops: CDR1 LNHDA, CDR2 SQIVND (reference sequence). The CDR3 DNA is TGTGCCAGCCAGACGGAGGTCAGCTCCTACAATGAGCAGTTCTTC. It translates to CASQTEVSSYNEQFF.

Written as DNA, the CDR3 is TGTGCCAGCAGTTTACTTGGACTAGCGGGCCATTACGAGCAGTACTTC. Translating gives CASSLLGLAGHYEQYF. This chain joins TRBV28 and TRBJ2-7; TRBD2 matches at 11 bases. The germline V gene encodes CDR1 MDHEN and CDR2 SYDVKM. With V trimmed by 2 bases and J by 4 bases, 7 bases remained unmatched. The CDR3 totals 16 residues.

The V gene is TRBV4-2, the J gene TRBJ1-2, with a weak D call TRBD1 (5 bases). The CDR3 loop spans 14 amino acids. The V and J ends lost 0 bases and 4 bases respectively, with 9 bases between them. Germline values: CDR1 LGHNA, CDR2 YNFKEQ. The chain's CDR3 is CASSQDATVYGYTF. CDR3 coding DNA: TGTGCCAGCAGCCAAGACGCGACAGTCTATGGCTACACCTTC.

The rearrangement links TRBV11-2 to TRBJ1-1, with D unclear. This CDR3 is 14 amino acids long. Trimming removed 0 bases from V and 6 bases from J, with 11 bases in between. Germline CDR1 reads SGHAT; CDR2 reads FQNNGV. The DNA of the CDR3 is TGTGCCAGCAGCTTAGACTCCCACTTTGCTGAAGCTTTCTTT. Amino acids: CASSLDSHFAEAFF.

The V call is TRBV27, the J call TRBJ1-2; 9 bases are a match to TRBD1. Germline assignment: CDR1 MNHEY and CDR2 SMNVEV (reference sequence). Trimming at V came to 6 bases and at J to 7 bases, leaving 0 bases not matched to a gene. The CDR3 consists of 11 residues. The CDR3 loop reads CASRDRGGYTF. DNA of the CDR3: TGTGCCAGCAGGGACAGGGGTGGCTACACCTTC.

V is TRBV18 and J is TRBJ1-2, with 10 bases aligning to TRBD1. CDR3 length equals 16 residues. The junction had 6 bases not matched to a gene; V was cut back by 3 bases and J by 2 bases. Per the germline V gene, CDR1 is KGHSH and CDR2 is LQKENI. The CDR3 DNA sequence: TGTGCCAGCTCACCGGCGGGACAGGGGAGGAACTATGGCTACACCTTC. Protein: CASSPAGQGRNYGYTF.

The J gene is TRBJ1-2, the V gene TRBV7-8; 8 bases are shared with TRBD1. This CDR3 is 14 amino acids long. Germline CDR1 reads SGHVS; CDR2 reads FQNEAQ. V lost 3 bases, J lost 2 bases, and 2 bases stayed unmatched. The CDR3 spells CASSFNRGNYGYTF. The CDR3 DNA follows: TGTGCCAGCAGCTTCAACAGGGGGAACTATGGCTACACCTTC.

The V gene is TRBV27, the J gene TRBJ1-2, with 7 bases lining up with TRBD1. Germline values: CDR1 MNHEY, CDR2 SMNVEV (reference sequence). Germline trimming cut 6 bases from V and 4 bases from J; bases unmatched to any gene: 5. The CDR3 is 13 residues long. Written as DNA, the CDR3 is TGTGCCAGCAGCCTGGGACAGAGCTATGGCTACACCTTC. This codes for CASSLGQSYGYTF.

The chain joins TRBV28 to TRBJ1-2; 11 nucleotides line up with TRBD1. Germline CDR1 and CDR2: MDHEN and SYDVKM. CDR3 length: 15 amino acids. V lost 6 bases and J lost 4; bases outside the gene matches: 7. CDR3 coding DNA: TGTGCCAGCAGGAGGACAGGGGGCGATAGCTATGGCTACACCTTC. It codes for CASRRTGGDSYGYTF.